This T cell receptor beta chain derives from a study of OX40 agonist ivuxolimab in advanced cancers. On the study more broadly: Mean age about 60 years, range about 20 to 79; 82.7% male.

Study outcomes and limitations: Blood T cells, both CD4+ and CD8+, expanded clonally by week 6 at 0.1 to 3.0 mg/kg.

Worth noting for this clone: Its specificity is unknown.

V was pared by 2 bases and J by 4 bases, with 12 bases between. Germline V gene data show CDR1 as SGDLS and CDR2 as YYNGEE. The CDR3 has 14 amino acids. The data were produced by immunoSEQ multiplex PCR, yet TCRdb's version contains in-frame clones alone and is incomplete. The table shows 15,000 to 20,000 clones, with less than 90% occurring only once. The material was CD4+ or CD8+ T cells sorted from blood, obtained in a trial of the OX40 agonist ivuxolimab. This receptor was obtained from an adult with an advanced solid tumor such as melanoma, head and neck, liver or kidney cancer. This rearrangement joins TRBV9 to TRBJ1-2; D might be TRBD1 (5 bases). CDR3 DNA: TGTGCCAGCAGCGTTAATGGGGCGGTCTATGGCTACACCTTC. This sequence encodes CASSVNGAVYGYTF.